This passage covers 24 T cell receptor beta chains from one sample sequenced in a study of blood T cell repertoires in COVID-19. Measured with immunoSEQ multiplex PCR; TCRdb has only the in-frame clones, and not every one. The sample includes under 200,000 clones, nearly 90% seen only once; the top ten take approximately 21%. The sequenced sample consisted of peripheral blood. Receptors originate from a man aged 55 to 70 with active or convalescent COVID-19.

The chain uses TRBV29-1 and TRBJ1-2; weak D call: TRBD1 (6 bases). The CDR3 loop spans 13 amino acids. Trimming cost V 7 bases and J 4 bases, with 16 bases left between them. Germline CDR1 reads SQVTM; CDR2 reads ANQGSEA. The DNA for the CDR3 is TGCAGCGCTTCTGGGGGCAGTGGCTATGGCTACACCTTC. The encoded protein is CSASGGSGYGYTF.

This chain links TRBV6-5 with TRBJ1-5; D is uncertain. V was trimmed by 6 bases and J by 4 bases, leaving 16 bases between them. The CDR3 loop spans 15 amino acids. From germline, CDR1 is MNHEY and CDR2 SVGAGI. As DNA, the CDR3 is TGTGCCAGCAGCGCGGGCCGTCTTTTTAATCAGCCCCAGCATTTT. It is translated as CASSAGRLFNQPQHF.

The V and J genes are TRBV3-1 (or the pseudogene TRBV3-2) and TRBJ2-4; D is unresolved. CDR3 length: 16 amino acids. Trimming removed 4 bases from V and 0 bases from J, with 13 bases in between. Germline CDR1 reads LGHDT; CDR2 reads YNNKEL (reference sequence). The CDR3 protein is CASSPTVNLAKNIQYF. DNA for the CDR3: TGTGCCAGCAGCCCGACTGTAAACTTAGCCAAAAACATTCAGTACTTC.

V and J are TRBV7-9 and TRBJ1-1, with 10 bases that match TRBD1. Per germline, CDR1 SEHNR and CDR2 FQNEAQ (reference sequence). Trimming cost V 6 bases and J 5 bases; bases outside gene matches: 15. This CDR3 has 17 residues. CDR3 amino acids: CASSDPRDRGSGTEAFF. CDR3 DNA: TGTGCCAGCAGTGACCCCCGGGACAGGGGATCGGGGACTGAAGCTTTCTTT.

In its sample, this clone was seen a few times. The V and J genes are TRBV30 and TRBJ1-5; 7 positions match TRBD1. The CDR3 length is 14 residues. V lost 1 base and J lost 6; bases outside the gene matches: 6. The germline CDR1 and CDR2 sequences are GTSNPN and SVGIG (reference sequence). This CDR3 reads CAWSGRGIGQPQHF. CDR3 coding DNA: TGTGCCTGGAGTGGCAGGGGGATCGGTCAGCCCCAGCATTTT.

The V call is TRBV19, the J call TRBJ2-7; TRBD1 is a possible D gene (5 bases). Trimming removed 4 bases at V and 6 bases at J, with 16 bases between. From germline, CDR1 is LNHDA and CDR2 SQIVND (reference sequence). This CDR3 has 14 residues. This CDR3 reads CASSRGRRGSEQYF. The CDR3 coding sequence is TGTGCCAGTAGTAGGGGTAGAAGGGGCTCCGAGCAGTACTTC.

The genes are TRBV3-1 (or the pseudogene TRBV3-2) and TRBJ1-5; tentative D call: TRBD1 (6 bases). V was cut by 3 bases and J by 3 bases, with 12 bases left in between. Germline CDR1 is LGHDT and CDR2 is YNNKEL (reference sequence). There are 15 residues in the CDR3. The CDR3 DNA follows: TGTGCCAGCAGCCACGGCAGGGGTCACAATCAGCCCCAGCATTTT. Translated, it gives CASSHGRGHNQPQHF.

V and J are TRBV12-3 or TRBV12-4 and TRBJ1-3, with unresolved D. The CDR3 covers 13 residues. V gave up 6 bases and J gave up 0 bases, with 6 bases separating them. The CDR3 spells CASRGYSGNTIYF. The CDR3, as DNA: TGTGCCAGCAGGGGCTACTCTGGAAACACCATATATTTT.

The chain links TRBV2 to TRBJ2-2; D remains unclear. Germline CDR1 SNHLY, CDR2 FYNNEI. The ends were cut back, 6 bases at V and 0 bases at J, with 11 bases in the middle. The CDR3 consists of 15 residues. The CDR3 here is CASRFTAANTGELFF. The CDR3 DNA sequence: TGTGCCAGCAGGTTTACAGCCGCGAACACCGGGGAGCTGTTTTTT.

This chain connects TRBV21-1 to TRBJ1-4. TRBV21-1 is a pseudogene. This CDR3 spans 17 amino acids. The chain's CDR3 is CASSQYRTGGVGEKLFF. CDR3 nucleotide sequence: TGTGCCAGCAGCCAATATCGAACTGGAGGGGTCGGAGAAAAACTGTTTTTT.

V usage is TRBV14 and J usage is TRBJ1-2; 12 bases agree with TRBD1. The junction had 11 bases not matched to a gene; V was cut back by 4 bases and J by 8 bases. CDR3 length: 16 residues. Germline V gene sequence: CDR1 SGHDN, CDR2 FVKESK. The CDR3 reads CASSRGARDRGRGYTF. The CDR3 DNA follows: TGTGCCAGCAGCCGAGGAGCCCGGGACAGGGGGCGCGGCTACACCTTC.

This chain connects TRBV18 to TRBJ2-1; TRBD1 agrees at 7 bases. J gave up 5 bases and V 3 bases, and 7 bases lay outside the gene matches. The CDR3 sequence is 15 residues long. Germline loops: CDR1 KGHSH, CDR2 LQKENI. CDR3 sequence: CASSPVGGINNEQFF. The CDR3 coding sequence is TGTGCCAGCTCACCGGTAGGGGGCATAAACAATGAGCAGTTCTTC.

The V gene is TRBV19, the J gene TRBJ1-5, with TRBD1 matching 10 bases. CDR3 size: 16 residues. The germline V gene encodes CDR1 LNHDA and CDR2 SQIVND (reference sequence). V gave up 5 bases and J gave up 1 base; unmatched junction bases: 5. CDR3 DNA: TGTGCCAGTAGTGGGACAGGGGTTGGGAGCAATCAGCCCCAGCATTTT. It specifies CASSGTGVGSNQPQHF.

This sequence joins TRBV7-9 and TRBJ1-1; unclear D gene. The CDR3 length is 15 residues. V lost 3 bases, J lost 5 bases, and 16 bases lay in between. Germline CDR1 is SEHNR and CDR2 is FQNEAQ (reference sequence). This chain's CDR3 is CASSFPRQSTTEAFF. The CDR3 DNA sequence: TGTGCCAGCAGCTTTCCCAGACAAAGTACGACTGAAGCTTTCTTT.

The CDR3: CASSPAGGLVEGYTF. For the CDR3, the DNA is TGTGCCAGCAGTCCTGCAGGGGGCTTGGTTGAGGGCTACACCTTC. The chain links TRBV2 to TRBJ1-2, with 8 bases matching TRBD1. The CDR3 is made up of 15 amino acids. After removal of 5 bases from V and 8 bases from J, the junction contained 13 bases not matched to a gene. CDR1 SNHLY and CDR2 FYNNEI come from the germline V gene.

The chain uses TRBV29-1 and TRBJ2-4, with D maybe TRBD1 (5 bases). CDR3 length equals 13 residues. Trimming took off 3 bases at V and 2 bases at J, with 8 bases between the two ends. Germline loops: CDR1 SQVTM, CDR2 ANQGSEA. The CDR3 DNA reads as TGCAGCGTTGATCAGGGCTCCAAAAACATTCAGTACTTC. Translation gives CSVDQGSKNIQYF.

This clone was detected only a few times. The CDR3: CASSLTGAMNTEAFF. In DNA, the CDR3 is TGTGCCAGCAGTTTGACAGGCGCGATGAACACTGAAGCTTTCTTT. The J gene is TRBJ1-1, the V gene TRBV27, with D perhaps matching TRBD1 (6 bases). Between the trimmed V and J ends, which lost 3 bases and 0 bases, there was a span of 11 bases. Germline CDR1 reads MNHEY; CDR2 reads SMNVEV (reference sequence). The CDR3 covers 15 residues.

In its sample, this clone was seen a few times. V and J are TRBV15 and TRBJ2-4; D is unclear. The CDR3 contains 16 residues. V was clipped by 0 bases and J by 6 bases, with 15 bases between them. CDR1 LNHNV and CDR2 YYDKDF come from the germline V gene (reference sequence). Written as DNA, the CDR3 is TGTGCCACCAGCAGAGATTCAGGCAGTACCATAAACATTCAGTACTTC. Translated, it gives CATSRDSGSTINIQYF. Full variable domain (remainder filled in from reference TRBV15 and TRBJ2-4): DAMVIQNPRYQVTQFGKPVTLSCSQTLNHNVMYWYQQKSSQAPKLLFHYYDKDFNNEADTPDNFQSRRPNTSFCFLDIRSPGLGDTAMYLCATSRDSGSTINIQYFGAGTRLSVL.

CDR3 region: CASSVAGRGGGETQYF. The CDR3 coding sequence is TGTGCCAGCAGCGTAGCTGGGCGGGGGGGAGGAGAGACCCAGTACTTC. This chain links TRBV9 with TRBJ2-5, with 9 bases matching TRBD2. CDR1 is SGDLS, CDR2 YYNGEE, per germline. This CDR3 is 16 amino acids long. The V segment lost 0 bases and the J segment 4 bases; nucleotides outside the gene matches: 7.

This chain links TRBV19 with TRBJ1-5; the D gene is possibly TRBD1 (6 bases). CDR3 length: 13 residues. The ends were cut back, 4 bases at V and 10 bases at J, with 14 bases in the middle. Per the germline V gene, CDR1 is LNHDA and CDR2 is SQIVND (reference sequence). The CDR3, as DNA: TGTGCCAGTAGTACTCCACAGGGTTTACCCCAGCATTTT. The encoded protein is CASSTPQGLPQHF.

The CDR3 loop reads CATSDPGEGETGELFF. CDR3 coding DNA: TGTGCCACCAGTGACCCGGGGGAAGGGGAGACCGGGGAGCTGTTTTTT. The genes are TRBV24-1 and TRBJ2-2; D might be TRBD2 (6 bases). Trimming cost V 4 bases and J 5 bases, with 16 bases left between them. Germline CDR1 and CDR2: KGHDR and SFDVKD. The CDR3 sequence is 16 residues long.

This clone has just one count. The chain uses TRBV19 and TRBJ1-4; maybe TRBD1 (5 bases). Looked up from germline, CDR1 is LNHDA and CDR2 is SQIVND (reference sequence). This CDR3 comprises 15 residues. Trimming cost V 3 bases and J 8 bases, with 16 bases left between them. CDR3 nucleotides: TGTGCCAGTAGTATGGATATCAGGGTCGGAGAAAAACTGTTTTTT. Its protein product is CASSMDIRVGEKLFF.

This CDR3 is CASGQGSTGELFF. The CDR3 DNA follows: TGTGCCAGCGGACAGGGCTCAACCGGGGAGCTGTTTTTT. The chain carries TRBV6-5 and TRBJ2-2; 8 bases map to TRBD1. The ends lost 8 bases at V and 5 bases at J; junction bases unmatched: 4. CDR3 length: 13 residues. Per germline, CDR1 MNHEY and CDR2 SVGAGI.

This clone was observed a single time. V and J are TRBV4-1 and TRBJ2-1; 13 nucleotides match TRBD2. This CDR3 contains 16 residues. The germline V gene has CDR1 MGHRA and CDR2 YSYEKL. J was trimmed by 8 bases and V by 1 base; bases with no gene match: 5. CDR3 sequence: CASSQALLAGGHEQFF. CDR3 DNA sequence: TGCGCCAGCAGCCAAGCATTACTAGCGGGGGGGCATGAGCAGTTCTTC.